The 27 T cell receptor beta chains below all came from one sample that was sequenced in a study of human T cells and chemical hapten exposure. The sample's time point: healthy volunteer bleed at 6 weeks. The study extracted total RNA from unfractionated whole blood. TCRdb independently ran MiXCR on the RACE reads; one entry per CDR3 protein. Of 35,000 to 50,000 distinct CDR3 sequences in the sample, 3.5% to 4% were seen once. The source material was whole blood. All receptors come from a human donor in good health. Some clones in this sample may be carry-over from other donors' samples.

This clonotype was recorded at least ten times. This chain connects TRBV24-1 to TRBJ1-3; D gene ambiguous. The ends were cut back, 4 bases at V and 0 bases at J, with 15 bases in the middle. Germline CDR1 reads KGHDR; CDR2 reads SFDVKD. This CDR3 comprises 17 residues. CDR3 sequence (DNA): TGTGCCACCAGTGACTCCAGTGACCCAAGCTCTGGAAACACCATATATTTT. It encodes CATSDSSDPSSGNTIYF.

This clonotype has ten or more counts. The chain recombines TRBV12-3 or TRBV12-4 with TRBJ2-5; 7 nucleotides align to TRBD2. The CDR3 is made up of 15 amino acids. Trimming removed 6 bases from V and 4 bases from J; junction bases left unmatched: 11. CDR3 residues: CASRADAGVTETQYF. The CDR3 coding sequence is TGTGCCAGCAGGGCGGACGCGGGAGTGACAGAGACCCAGTACTTC.

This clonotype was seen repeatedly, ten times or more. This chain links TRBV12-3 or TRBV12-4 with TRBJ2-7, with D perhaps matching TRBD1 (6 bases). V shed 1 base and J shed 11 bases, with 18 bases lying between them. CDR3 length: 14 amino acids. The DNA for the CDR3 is TGTGCCAGCAGTTTAGTTGGGATAGGGGGTTCGAAGTACTTC. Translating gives CASSLVGIGGSKYF.

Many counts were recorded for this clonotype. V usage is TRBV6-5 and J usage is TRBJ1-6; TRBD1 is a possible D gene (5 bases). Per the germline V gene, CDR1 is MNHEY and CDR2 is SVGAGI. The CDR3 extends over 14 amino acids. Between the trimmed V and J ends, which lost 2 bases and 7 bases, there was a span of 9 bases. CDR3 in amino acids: CASSYGRANSPLHF. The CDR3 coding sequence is TGTGCCAGCAGTTACGGCAGGGCAAATTCACCCCTCCACTTT.

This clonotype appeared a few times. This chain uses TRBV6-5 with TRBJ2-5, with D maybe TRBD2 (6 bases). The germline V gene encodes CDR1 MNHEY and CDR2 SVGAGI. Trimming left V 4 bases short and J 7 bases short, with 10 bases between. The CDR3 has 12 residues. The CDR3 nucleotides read TGTGCCAGCAGTTCGGGCGGGGCGACCCAGTACTTC. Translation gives CASSSGGATQYF.

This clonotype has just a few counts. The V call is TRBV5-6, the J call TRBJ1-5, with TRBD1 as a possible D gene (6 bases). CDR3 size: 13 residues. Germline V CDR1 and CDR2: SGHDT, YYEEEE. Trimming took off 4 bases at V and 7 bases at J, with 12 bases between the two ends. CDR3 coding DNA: TGTGCCAGCAGCCTGGGCCAGGGGCAGCCCCAGCATTTT. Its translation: CASSLGQGQPQHF.

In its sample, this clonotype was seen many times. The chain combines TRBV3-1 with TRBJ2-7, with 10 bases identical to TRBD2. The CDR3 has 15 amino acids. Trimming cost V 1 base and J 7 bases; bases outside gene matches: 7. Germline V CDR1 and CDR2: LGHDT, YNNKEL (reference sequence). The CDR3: CASSQALAGVREQYF. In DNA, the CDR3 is TGTGCCAGCAGCCAAGCTCTAGCGGGAGTAAGAGAGCAGTACTTC.

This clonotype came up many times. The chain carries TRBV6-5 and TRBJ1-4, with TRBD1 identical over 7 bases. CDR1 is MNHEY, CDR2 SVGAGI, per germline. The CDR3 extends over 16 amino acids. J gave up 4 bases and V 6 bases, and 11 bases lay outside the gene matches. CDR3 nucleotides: TGTGCCAGCAGCCTAACAGGGGATGTCAATAATGAAAAACTGTTTTTT. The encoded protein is CASSLTGDVNNEKLFF.

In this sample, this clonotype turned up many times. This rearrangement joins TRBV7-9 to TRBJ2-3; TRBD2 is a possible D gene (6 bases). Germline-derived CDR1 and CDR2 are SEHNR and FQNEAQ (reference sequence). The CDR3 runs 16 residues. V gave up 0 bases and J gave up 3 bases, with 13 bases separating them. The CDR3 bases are TGTGCCAGCAGCTTAGCTGGGACTGGGAGAACAGATACGCAGTATTTT. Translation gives CASSLAGTGRTDTQYF. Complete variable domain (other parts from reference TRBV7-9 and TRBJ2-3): DTGVSQNPRHKITKRGQNVTFRCDPISEHNRLYWYRQTLGQGPEFLTYFQNEAQLEKSRLLSDRFSAERPKGSFSTLEIQRTEQGDSAMYLCASSLAGTGRTDTQYFGPGTRLTVL.

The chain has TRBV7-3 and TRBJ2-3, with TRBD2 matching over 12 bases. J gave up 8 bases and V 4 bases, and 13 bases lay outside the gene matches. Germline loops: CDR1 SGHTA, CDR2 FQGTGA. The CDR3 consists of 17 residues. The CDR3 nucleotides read TGTGCCAGCAGCTCCGGGACTAGCGGGTTAGGGGGGGCTACGCAGTATTTT. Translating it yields CASSSGTSGLGGATQYF.

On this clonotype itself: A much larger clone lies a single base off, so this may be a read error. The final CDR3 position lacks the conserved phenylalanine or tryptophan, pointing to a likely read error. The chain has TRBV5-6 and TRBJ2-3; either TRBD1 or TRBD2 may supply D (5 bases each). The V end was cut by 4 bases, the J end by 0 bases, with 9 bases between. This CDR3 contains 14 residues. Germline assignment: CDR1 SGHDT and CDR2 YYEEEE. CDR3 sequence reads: CASSQGPSTDTQYL. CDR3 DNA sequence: TGTGCCAGCAGCCAGGGACCTAGCACAGATACGCAGTATCTT.

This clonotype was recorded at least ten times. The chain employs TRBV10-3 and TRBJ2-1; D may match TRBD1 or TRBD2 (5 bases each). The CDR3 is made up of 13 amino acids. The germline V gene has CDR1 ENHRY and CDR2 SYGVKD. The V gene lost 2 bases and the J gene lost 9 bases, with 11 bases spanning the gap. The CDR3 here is CAISERGVSEQFF. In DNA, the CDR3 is TGTGCCATCAGTGAGCGAGGGGTTAGTGAGCAGTTCTTC.

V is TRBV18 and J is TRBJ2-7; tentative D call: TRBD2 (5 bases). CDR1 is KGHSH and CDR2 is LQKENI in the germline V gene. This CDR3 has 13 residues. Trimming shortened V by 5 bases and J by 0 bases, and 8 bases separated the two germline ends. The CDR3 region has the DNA TGTGCCAGCTCAGGGAGAGGCTCCTACGAGCAGTACTTC. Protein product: CASSGRGSYEQYF.

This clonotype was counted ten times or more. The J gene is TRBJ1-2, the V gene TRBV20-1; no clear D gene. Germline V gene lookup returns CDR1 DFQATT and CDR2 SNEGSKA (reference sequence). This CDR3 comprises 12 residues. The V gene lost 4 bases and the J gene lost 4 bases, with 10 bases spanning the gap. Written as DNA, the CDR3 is TGCAGTGCTACACCTAATTTCTATGGCTACACCTTC. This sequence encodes CSATPNFYGYTF.

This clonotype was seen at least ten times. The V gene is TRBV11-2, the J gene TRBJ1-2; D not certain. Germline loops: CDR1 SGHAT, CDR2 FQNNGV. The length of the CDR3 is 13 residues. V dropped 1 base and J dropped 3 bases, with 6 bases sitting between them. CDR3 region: CASSLVGYYGYTF. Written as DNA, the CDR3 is TGTGCCAGCAGCTTAGTAGGCTACTATGGCTACACCTTC.

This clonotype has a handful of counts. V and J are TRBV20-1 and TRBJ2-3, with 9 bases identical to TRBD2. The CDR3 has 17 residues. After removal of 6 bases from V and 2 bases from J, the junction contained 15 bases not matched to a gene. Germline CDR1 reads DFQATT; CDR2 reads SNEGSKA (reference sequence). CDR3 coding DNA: TGCAGTGCCATTTTGGCGGGAGGGTTTGCGGACACAGATACGCAGTATTTT. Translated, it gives CSAILAGGFADTDTQYF.

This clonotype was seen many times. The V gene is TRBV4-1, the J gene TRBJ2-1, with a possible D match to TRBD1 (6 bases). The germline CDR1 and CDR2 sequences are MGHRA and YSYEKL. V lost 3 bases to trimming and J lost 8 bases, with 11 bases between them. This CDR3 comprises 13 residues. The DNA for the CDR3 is TGCGCCAGCAGCCAGAACAGGGTGGATGAGCAGTTCTTC. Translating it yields CASSQNRVDEQFF.

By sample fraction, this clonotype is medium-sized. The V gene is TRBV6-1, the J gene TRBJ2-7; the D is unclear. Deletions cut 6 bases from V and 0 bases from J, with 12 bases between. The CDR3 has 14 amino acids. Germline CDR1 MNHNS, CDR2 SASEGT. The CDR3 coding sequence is TGTGCCAGCAGGAAGACACTTAGCTCCTACGAGCAGTACTTC. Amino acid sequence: CASRKTLSSYEQYF.

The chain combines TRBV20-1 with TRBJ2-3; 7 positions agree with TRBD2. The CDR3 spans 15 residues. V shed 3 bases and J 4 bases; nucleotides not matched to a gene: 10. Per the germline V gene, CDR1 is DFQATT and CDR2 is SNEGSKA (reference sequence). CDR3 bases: TGCAGTGCTAGGAGTCGGCTAGCGGTCGCAGATACGCAGTATTTT. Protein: CSARSRLAVADTQYF.

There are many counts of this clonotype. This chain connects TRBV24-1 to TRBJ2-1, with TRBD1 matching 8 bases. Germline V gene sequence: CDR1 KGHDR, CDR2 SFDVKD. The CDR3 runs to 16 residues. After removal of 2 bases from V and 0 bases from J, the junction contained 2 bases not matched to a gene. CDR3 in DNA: TGTGCCACCAGTGATTACAGGGGGAGCTCCTACAATGAGCAGTTCTTC. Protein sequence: CATSDYRGSSYNEQFF.

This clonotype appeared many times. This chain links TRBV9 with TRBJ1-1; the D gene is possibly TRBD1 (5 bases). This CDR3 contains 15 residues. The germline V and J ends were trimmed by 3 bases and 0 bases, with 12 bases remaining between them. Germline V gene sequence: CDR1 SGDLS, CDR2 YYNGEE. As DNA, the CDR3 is TGTGCCAGCAGCGAGGGCGGGACCTTGAACACTGAAGCTTTCTTT. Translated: CASSEGGTLNTEAFF.

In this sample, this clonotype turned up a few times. Here the CDR3 reads CAWSVRQGYQPQHF. The CDR3, as DNA: TGTGCCTGGAGTGTTCGACAGGGCTATCAGCCCCAGCATTTT. The chain joins TRBV30 to TRBJ1-5; 7 bases line up with TRBD1. This CDR3 has 14 residues. The junction had 4 bases not matched to a gene; V was cut back by 0 bases and J by 5 bases. Germline values: CDR1 GTSNPN, CDR2 SVGIG (reference sequence).

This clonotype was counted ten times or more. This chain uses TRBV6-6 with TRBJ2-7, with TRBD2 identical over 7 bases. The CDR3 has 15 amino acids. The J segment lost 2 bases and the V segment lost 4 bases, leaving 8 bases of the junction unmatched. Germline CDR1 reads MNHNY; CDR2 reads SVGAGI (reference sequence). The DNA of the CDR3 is TGTGCCAGCAGTTCGGTACGGGGGGACCCCTACGAGCAGTACTTC. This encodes CASSSVRGDPYEQYF.

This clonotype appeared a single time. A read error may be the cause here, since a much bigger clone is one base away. The CDR3 protein is CASSLTTDQSQHF. The CDR3 DNA follows: TGTGCCAGCAGTCTTACCACGGATCAGTCCCAGCATTTT. The genes are TRBV27 and TRBJ1-5; D is unclear. Looked up from germline, CDR1 is MNHEY and CDR2 is SMNVEV (reference sequence). The length of the CDR3 is 13 residues.

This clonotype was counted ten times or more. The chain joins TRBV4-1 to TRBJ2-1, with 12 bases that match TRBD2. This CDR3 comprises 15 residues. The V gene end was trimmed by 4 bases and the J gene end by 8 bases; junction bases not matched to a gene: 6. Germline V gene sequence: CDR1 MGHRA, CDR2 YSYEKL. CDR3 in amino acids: CASSRTSGTWDEQFF. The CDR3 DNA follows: TGCGCCAGCAGCCGGACTAGCGGGACGTGGGATGAGCAGTTCTTC.

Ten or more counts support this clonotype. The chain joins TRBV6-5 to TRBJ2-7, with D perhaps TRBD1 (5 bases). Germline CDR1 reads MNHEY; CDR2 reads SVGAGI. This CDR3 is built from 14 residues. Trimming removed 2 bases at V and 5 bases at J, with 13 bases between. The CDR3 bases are TGTGCCAGCAGTTACAGGGGTAGAGGTGACGAGCAGTACTTC. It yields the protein CASSYRGRGDEQYF.

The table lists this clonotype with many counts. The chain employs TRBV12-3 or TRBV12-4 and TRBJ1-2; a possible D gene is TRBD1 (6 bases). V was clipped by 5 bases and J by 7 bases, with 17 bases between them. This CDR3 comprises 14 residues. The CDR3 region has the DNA TGTGCCAGCAGTCCCACAGGGAGTGGGTTTGGCTACACCTTC. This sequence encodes CASSPTGSGFGYTF.